Reported below is one T cell receptor beta chain. This clone was found once. Its antigen target is currently unknown. Base qualities were left out, and no much larger clone turns up one base away. Between the V and J ends, shortened by 1 base and 8 bases respectively, the junction contains 5 bases. Reading from cysteine to phenylalanine, the CDR3 counts 12 amino acids. This entry keeps only the CDR3 DNA: 36 bases, framed from base 1. As encoded in the germline V gene, CDR1 is SGHAT while CDR2 is FQNNGV. TCRbeta CDR3 regions were amplified from genomic DNA by means of the immunoSEQ Assay, a bias-controlled multiplex PCR. In the authors' own workflow: The number of nucleated cells in each sample was estimated by amplification of reference gene primers within the assay. To quantify the absolute abundance of each unique TCRbeta CDR3 rearrangement, sequence reads were collapsed and filtered. Productive Simpson clonality was computed per sample as the square root of Simpson's diversity index over productive rearrangements. TCRdb took over this immuneACCESS table, retaining in-frame rearrangements with V and J assigned. Such tables are incomplete; in checked studies, under half of the missing clones stem from an unresolved V gene, and the remainder is unexplained. The DNA was the basis for D and trimming; V, J and clone size are from that table. In all, the sample holds approximately 160,000 clones, and approximately 80% of those were seen once. Of the sample, 10% to 15% falls within the top ten clones.

This specimen comes from a study of blood T cell repertoires in COVID-19 (dated by TCRdb to the early 2020s). Some background on the complete study: Collaborator samples came from the United States, Italy and Spain and covered acute and convalescent phases of COVID-19. Where HLA class I and class II types were available, the types were taken from metadata supplied by the sample provider, not from assay-based typing. The sample metadata nearly always contained a de-identified subject ID, COVID-19 status, age in years and sex. Subjects who had been exposed to COVID-19, were actively infected with it, or had recovered from it provided the deeply sampled blood TCRbeta repertoires that made up the dataset. The repertoires were released in a freely available public database meant as a resource for research on the immune response to SARS-CoV-2. The samples were drawn from two sources: the first 160 participants of the ongoing ImmuneRACE study, and 1,200 or so subjects contributed by 6 global collaborators. The material from the prospective study consisted of cDNA or gDNA derived from T cells, B-cell-depleted T cells, or PBMCs. Overall study outcomes, separate from this receptor: The amount of clinical and demographic metadata varied by source and participant and was provided uncurated.

A second Seattle source provided samples from volunteer blood donors who had recovered from COVID-19. The collaborating institutions used their own protocols to collect whole blood in K2EDTA tubes. For TCRbeta analysis, collaborators shipped samples in one of three forms: frozen whole blood, isolated PBMCs, or DNA extracted from either of those sample types. The sequence is built from TRBV11-2 and TRBJ1-4, with the D gene too uncertain to name. The receptor comes from a man aged 65 to 79 who had recovered from COVID-19. The sample was peripheral blood. The nucleotide sequence is TGTGCCAGCAGCTTAGGGCAGGAAAAACTGTTTTTT. Protein translation: CASSLGQEKLFF.